These T cell receptor beta chains were read from a single sample in a study of blood T cell repertoires in COVID-19. Clones were sequenced by immunoSEQ multiplex PCR, and TCRdb holds only the in-frame ones, with some missing. The repertoire includes about 97,000 clones, approximately 82% of them detected once, and 10% sits in the top ten. Source material: peripheral blood. The source is a man in his 70s with acute or convalescent COVID-19. The CDR3 runs from the conserved cysteine through the conserved F or W. A row's size may be missing; if present it is once, few, many or a size class.

j_call clone_size v_call cdr3_aa
TRBJ1-4 - TRBV7-3 CASSLVRATNEKLFF
TRBJ2-7 once TRBV6-1 CASSEGFNRIQGSEQYF
TRBJ2-7 - TRBV4-1 CASSQDSNVAGVNEQYF
TRBJ1-2 - TRBV9 CASSVGQAYGYTF
TRBJ1-4 - TRBV7-2 CASSPNRGVATNEKLFF
TRBJ1-2 - TRBV6-1 CASSERVGNNYGYTF
TRBJ1-5 - TRBV2 CASSEDWQPQHF
TRBJ1-2 - TRBV7-2 CASSFSDTGQGQKGYTF
TRBJ1-4 - TRBV7-8 CASSLVGGGSYEKLFF
TRBJ1-5 - TRBV5-6 CASSLGGGADQPQHF
TRBJ2-3 - TRBV28 CASSLGLAGDTQYF
TRBJ2-7 - TRBV7-9 CASSLLGGTGGVYEQYF
- once TRBV27 CASSFGTGTGLYEQYF
TRBJ1-6 - TRBV9 CASSVRGSDSFNSPLHF
TRBJ2-5 - TRBV12-5 CASQGNAETQYF
TRBJ2-7 - TRBV5-6 CASSSTLAGGPYEQYF
TRBJ1-6 - TRBV5-5 CASGPGQGPRNSPLHF
TRBJ2-1 - TRBV28 CASSLFAGRNEQFF
TRBJ1-5 - TRBV19 CASTMGQGVQPQHF
TRBJ2-1 - TRBV3-1/TRBV3-2 CASSRREADNEQFF
TRBJ2-7 - TRBV6-5 CASLPGGLTYEQYF
TRBJ1-1 - TRBV19 CASRAQTGDNTEAFF
TRBJ2-3 - TRBV5-4 CASRGTGTDTQYF
TRBJ2-1 - TRBV3-1/TRBV3-2 CASSQVEERESNEQFF
TRBJ1-2 - TRBV10-3 CAISELGQANYGYTF
TRBJ2-3 - TRBV7-8 CASGGLAGVDTQYF